The source of this TCR beta chain is a study of T-cell reconstitution after alpha-beta-depleted transplantation in children. Preparation of the TCRbeta library was carried out with unique molecular identifiers. TCRdb called the PCR reads again in MiXCR, with one record for every CDR3 protein. The sample has roughly 100,000 distinct CDR3 sequences, under 7% seen once. The CDR3 spans 15 residues. Germline V gene data show CDR1 as MGHDK and CDR2 as SYGVNS. Trimming pared 0 bases from V and 0 bases from J, leaving 6 bases between. The source of this sequence is a female patient aged 2-9 years who had a stem cell transplant for Fanconi anemia, so the T cells may come from the graft donor. The sequenced sample was PBMCs, mostly from graft donor cells, obtained 60 days after TCRalphabeta/CD19-depleted stem cell transplant. The chain carries TRBV25-1 and TRBJ1-5, with a tentative D call TRBD1 (5 bases). CDR3 region: CASSEYRDSNQPQHF. The CDR3 DNA sequence: TGTGCCAGCAGTGAATACAGGGATAGCAATCAGCCCCAGCATTTT.